A selection of T cell receptor beta chains follows, all from one sample in a study of PD-1 blockade in classical Hodgkin lymphoma. The table came from immunoSEQ multiplex PCR; TCRdb's copy has only in-frame clones and leaves some out. The top ten hold about a tenth of the sample, which has tens of thousands of clones, roughly nine tenths seen once. The sequenced sample was peripheral blood mononuclear cells (PBMCs), obtained before the fourth cycle of nivolumab. These receptors originate from a human donor with classical Hodgkin lymphoma. Both conserved end residues are part of each CDR3. A D gene is named only where the DNA matches it firmly. Size values are once, few and many counts, or a class for expanded clones, and some rows have none.

V	J	D	size	CDR3	DNA
TRBV6-1	TRBJ1-2	NA	NA	CASSGQRPGGYTF	TGTGCCAGCAGTGGTCAGCGGCCGGGTGGCTACACCTTC
TRBV5-1	TRBJ1-1	NA	NA	CASSSTVNTEAFF	TGCGCCAGCAGCTCCACAGTGAACACTGAAGCTTTCTTT
TRBV27	TRBJ2-5	TRBD1	NA	CASSGVQGALKTQYF	TGTGCCAGCTCAGGAGTACAGGGGGCGCTTAAGACCCAGTACTTC
TRBV5-5	TRBJ1-5	NA	NA	CASSASYQPQHF	TGTGCCAGCAGCGCCTCCTATCAGCCCCAGCATTTT
TRBV10-3	TRBJ2-7	NA	NA	CAISSRRGGKYF	TGTGCCATCAGCTCCAGGAGGGGGGGCAAGTACTTC
TRBV4-1	TRBJ1-2	NA	NA	CASSQAAGLDGYTF	TGCGCCAGCAGCCAAGCGGCAGGGCTCGATGGCTACACCTTC
TRBV30	TRBJ2-3	NA	NA	CAWNHGDTQYF	TGTGCCTGGAACCATGGAGATACGCAGTATTTT
TRBV7-9	TRBJ1-6	NA	once	CASSFDGNSPLHF	TGTGCCAGCAGCTTCGACGGAAATTCACCCCTCCACTTT
TRBV7-9	TRBJ2-3	NA	NA	CASSSFSWRFTDTQYF	TGTGCCAGCAGCTCCTTTTCCTGGCGCTTTACAGATACGCAGTATTTT
TRBV7-9	TRBJ2-2	TRBD1	once	CASSARDSTGELFF	TGTGCCAGCAGCGCCCGGGACAGCACCGGGGAGCTGTTTTTT
TRBV21-1	TRBJ1-2	NA	NA	CASRDRLCGPYGYTF	TGTGCCAGCCGGGACAGGCTTTGTGGACCCTATGGCTACACCTTC
TRBV4-2	TRBJ1-4	NA	once	CASSQVSGEGREKLFF	TGTGCCAGCAGCCAAGTCTCAGGGGAGGGTCGGGAAAAACTGTTTTTT
TRBV19	TRBJ2-7	NA	NA	CASSTTDIYEQYF	TGTGCCAGTAGTACGACGGACATTTACGAGCAGTACTTC
TRBV14	TRBJ2-1	NA	NA	CASSQGFPLAILHEQFF	TGTGCCAGCAGCCAAGGGTTTCCTCTAGCCATCCTCCATGAGCAGTTCTTC
TRBV11-3	TRBJ1-1	NA	once	CASSTSPRGRGTEAFF	TGTGCCAGCAGCACTAGCCCCAGGGGTCGGGGGACTGAAGCTTTCTTT
TRBV10-3	TRBJ2-1	TRBD1	NA	CAISESRGPPQNEQFF	TGTGCCATCAGTGAGTCGAGGGGGCCCCCACAGAATGAGCAGTTCTTC
TRBV7-6	TRBJ2-6	NA	NA	CASSLAHTGANVLTF	TGTGCCAGCAGCTTAGCCCACACTGGGGCCAACGTCCTGACTTTC
TRBV4-2	TRBJ2-3	TRBD2	NA	CASSHAQTSGGTDTQYF	TGTGCCAGCAGCCATGCCCAGACTAGCGGGGGAACAGATACGCAGTATTTT
TRBV5-1	TRBJ2-7	TRBD1	NA	CASSLAGTAQLQYF	TGCGCCAGCAGCTTGGCCGGGACAGCCCAACTCCAGTACTTC
TRBV7-3	TRBJ1-4	NA	NA	CASSLTKLPDEKLFF	TGTGCCAGCAGCTTAACCAAACTCCCGGATGAAAAACTGTTTTTT
TRBV2	TRBJ2-1	NA	once	CASEQGSYNEQFF	TGTGCCAGCGAACAGGGCTCCTACAATGAGCAGTTCTTC
TRBV27	TRBJ2-2	TRBD1	NA	CASSSRQGQILRELFF	TGTGCCAGCAGTTCCAGACAGGGGCAGATTCTAAGGGAGCTGTTTTTT
TRBV27	TRBJ2-3	NA	NA	CASSLAGALSTDTQYF	TGTGCCAGCAGTTTAGCGGGGGCCCTTAGCACAGATACGCAGTATTTT
TRBV7-7	TRBJ2-5	NA	NA	CASSFGSQETQYF	TGTGCTAGCAGCTTCGGATCCCAAGAGACCCAGTACTTC
TRBV29-1	TRBJ2-1	TRBD2	NA	CSVGTSANNEQFF	TGCAGCGTCGGGACTAGCGCCAATAATGAGCAGTTCTTC
TRBV27	TRBJ1-6	NA	NA	CASSQQVGNSPLHF	TGTGCCAGCAGCCAACAGGTGGGAAATTCACCCCTCCACTTT
TRBV6-5	TRBJ1-2	NA	NA	CASSYSRRDGYTF	TGTGCCAGCAGTTACTCCCGCCGGGATGGCTACACCTTC
TRBV7-9	TRBJ2-1	NA	medium-sized	CASSLTGTYTYNEQFF	TGTGCCAGCAGCTTAACTGGCACCTATACCTACAATGAGCAGTTCTTC
TRBV7-8	TRBJ1-1	NA	NA	CASSFQMNTEAFF	TGTGCCAGCAGCTTCCAGATGAACACTGAAGCTTTCTTT
TRBV2	TRBJ2-7	NA	NA	CASSEAGLVYEQYF	TGTGCCAGCAGTGAAGCGGGCCTCGTCTACGAGCAGTACTTC
TRBV2	TRBJ1-6	NA	NA	CASSDQRQVLSASPLHF	TGTGCCAGCAGTGATCAGAGACAGGTGCTTTCAGCCTCACCCCTCCACTTT
TRBV19	TRBJ1-1	NA	NA	CASKRRQNTEAFF	TGTGCCAGTAAAAGGAGACAGAACACTGAAGCTTTCTTT
TRBV19	TRBJ2-5	TRBD2	NA	CASGLAGTKTQYF	TGTGCCAGCGGACTAGCGGGGACGAAGACCCAGTACTTC
TRBV27	TRBJ2-7	NA	NA	CASSLYSGYEQYF	TGTGCCAGCAGTTTATATTCAGGGTACGAGCAGTACTTC
TRBV27	TRBJ2-3	NA	NA	CASSFFGSTDTQYF	TGTGCCAGCAGTTTTTTCGGATCCACAGATACGCAGTATTTT
TRBV10-2	TRBJ1-6	NA	NA	CASSDGQGGSSYNSPLHF	TGCGCCAGCAGTGATGGCCAGGGCGGGAGCTCCTATAATTCACCCCTCCACTTT
TRBV10-1	TRBJ2-1	NA	NA	CASSEFTGGLNEQFF	TGCGCCAGCAGTGAGTTCACGGGGGGCTTAAATGAGCAGTTCTTC
TRBV7-2	TRBJ2-7	NA	NA	CASSWDNSYEQYF	TGTGCCAGCAGCTGGGACAACTCCTACGAGCAGTACTTC
TRBV29-1	TRBJ2-3	NA	NA	CSVVQGGTDTQYF	TGCAGCGTTGTGCAGGGTGGCACAGATACGCAGTATTTT
TRBV6-5	TRBJ2-5	NA	NA	CASSYRDVQETQYF	TGTGCCAGCAGTTACCGGGATGTCCAAGAGACCCAGTACTTC
TRBV27	TRBJ2-6	NA	NA	CASCSLGSGANVLTF	TGTGCCAGCTGCTCCCTTGGTTCTGGGGCCAACGTCCTGACTTTC
TRBV25-1	TRBJ2-1	NA	once	CASKPTGEGEQFF	TGTGCCAGCAAGCCTACCGGGGAAGGCGAGCAGTTCTTC
TRBV28	TRBJ1-6	NA	NA	CASSNDRTHSYNSPLHF	TGTGCCAGCAGTAATGACAGGACCCATTCTTATAATTCACCCCTCCACTTT
TRBV5-1	TRBJ2-3	TRBD2	NA	CASNRAGGTSDTQYF	TGCGCCAGCAATCGGGCGGGGGGGACCTCGGATACGCAGTATTTT
TRBV2	TRBJ1-6	NA	NA	CASSASVGYNSPLHF	TGTGCCAGCAGTGCCTCGGTGGGCTATAATTCACCCCTCCACTTT
TRBV14	TRBJ2-7	TRBD1	NA	CASSQDRDSNFYEQYF	TGTGCCAGCAGCCAGGACAGGGATTCAAACTTCTACGAGCAGTACTTC